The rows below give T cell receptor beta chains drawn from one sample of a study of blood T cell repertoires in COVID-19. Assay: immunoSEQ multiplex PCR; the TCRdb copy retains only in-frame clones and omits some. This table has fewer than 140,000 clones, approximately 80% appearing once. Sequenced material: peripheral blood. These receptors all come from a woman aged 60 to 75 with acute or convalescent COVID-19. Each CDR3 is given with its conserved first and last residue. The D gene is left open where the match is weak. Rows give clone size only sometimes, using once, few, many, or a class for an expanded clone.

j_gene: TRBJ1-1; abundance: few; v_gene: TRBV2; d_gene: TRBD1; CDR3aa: CASGQGDTEAFF; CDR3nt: TGTGCCAGCGGACAGGGGGATACTGAAGCTTTCTTT
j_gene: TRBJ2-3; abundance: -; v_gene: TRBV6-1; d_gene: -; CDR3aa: CASTEPGTDTQYF; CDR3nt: TGTGCCAGCACTGAACCCGGCACAGATACGCAGTATTTT
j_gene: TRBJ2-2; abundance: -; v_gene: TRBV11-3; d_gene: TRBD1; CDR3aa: CASSLGQGDTGELFF; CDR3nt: TGTGCCAGCAGCCTCGGGCAGGGGGACACCGGGGAGCTGTTTTTT
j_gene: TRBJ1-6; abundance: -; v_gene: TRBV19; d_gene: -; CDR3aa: CASGGFNSPLHF; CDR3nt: TGTGCCAGCGGAGGCTTTAATTCACCCCTCCACTTT
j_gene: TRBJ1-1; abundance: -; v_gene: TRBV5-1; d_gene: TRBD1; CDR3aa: CASSSETTGAIEAFF; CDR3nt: TGCGCCAGCAGCTCGGAAACGACAGGGGCGATTGAAGCTTTCTTT
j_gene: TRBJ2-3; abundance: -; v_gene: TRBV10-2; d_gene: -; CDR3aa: CASRDNRVGHGTDTQYF; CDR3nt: TGCGCCAGCAGGGACAATCGGGTCGGACATGGCACAGATACGCAGTATTTT
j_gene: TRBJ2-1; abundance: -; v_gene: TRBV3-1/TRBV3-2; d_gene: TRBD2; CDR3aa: CASSRGGSGGGNEQFF; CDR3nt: TGTGCCAGCAGCCGCGGGGGCAGCGGGGGCGGGAATGAGCAGTTCTTC
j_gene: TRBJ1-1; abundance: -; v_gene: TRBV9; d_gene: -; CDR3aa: CASSPPIGEEAFF; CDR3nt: TGTGCCAGCAGCCCCCCGATCGGTGAAGAAGCTTTCTTT
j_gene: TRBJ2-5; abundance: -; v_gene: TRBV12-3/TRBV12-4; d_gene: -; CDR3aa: CASSPGPRETQYF; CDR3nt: TGTGCCAGCAGTCCCGGTCCCAGGGAGACCCAGTACTTC
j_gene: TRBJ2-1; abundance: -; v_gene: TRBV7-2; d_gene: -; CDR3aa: CASSGTRSNEQFF; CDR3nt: TGTGCCAGCAGTGGGACTCGATCTAATGAGCAGTTCTTC
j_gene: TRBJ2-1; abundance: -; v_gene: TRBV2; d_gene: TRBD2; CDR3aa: CASTLAGGPLEQFF; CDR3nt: TGTGCCAGCACTCTAGCGGGAGGGCCCCTGGAGCAGTTCTTC
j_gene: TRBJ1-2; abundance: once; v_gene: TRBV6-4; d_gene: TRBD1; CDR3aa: CASSEDRGSDGYTF; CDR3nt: TGTGCCAGCAGTGAAGACAGGGGATCGGATGGCTACACCTTC
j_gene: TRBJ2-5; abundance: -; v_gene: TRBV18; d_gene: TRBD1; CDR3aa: CASSRDRASQETQYF; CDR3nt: TGTGCCAGCTCACGGGACAGGGCCTCCCAAGAGACCCAGTACTTC
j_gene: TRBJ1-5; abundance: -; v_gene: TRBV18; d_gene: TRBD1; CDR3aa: CASSPPGAGGGSQPQHF; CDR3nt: TGTGCCAGCTCACCACCGGGGGCAGGGGGAGGTTCTCAGCCCCAGCATTTT
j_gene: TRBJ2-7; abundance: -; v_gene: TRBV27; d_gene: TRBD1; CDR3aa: CASSFGGQGAFYEQYF; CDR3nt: TGTGCCAGCAGTTTTGGTGGACAGGGGGCTTTCTACGAGCAGTACTTC
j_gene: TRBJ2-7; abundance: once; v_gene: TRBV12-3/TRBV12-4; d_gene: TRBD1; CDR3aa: CASSKDRGYEQYF; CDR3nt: TGTGCCAGCAGCAAGGACAGGGGATACGAGCAGTACTTC
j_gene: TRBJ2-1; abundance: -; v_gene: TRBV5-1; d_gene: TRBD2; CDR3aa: CASNGRTSGSNEQFF; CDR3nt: TGCGCCAGCAATGGGAGGACTAGCGGGTCCAATGAGCAGTTCTTC
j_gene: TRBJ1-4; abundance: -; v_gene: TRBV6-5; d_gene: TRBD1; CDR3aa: CASRLTGGNEKLFF; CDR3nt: TGTGCCAGCAGGCTGACAGGGGGCAACGAAAAACTGTTTTTT
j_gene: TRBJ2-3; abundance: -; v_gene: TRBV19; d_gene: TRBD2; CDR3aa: CASSFPAGASTDTQYF; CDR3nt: TGTGCCAGTAGTTTTCCAGCGGGGGCTAGCACAGATACGCAGTATTTT
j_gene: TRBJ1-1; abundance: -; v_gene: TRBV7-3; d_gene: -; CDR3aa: CASSPHGATDTEAFF; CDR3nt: TGTGCCAGCAGCCCTCATGGGGCTACGGACACTGAAGCTTTCTTT
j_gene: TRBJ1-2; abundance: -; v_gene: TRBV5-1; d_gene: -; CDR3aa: CASSFETGPHGYTF; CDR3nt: TGCGCCAGCAGCTTTGAGACAGGCCCTCATGGCTACACCTTC
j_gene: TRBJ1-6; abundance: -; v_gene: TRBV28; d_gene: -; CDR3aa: CASSFARQAANSPLHF; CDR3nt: TGTGCCAGCAGTTTTGCCCGTCAGGCAGCTAATTCACCCCTCCACTTT
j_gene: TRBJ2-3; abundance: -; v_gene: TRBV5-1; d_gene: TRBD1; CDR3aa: CASRNTGDNTDTQYF; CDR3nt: TGCGCCAGCAGGAACACAGGGGACAACACAGATACGCAGTATTTT
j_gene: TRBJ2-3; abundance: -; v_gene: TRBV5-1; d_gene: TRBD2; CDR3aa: CASSLSGMRGDTQYF; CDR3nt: TGCGCCAGCAGCTTGAGCGGGATGAGGGGAGATACGCAGTATTTT
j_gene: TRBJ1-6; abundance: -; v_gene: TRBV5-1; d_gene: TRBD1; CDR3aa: CASSLVEGARGNSPLHF; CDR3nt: TGCGCCAGCAGCTTGGTAGAGGGGGCCAGGGGGAATTCACCCCTCCACTTT
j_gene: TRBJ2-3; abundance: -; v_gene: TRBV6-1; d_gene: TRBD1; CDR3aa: CASSEYRGRSTDTQYF; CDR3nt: TGTGCCAGCAGTGAATACAGGGGTCGGAGCACAGATACGCAGTATTTT
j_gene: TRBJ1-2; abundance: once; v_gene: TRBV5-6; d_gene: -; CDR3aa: CASSIRRKEEYGYTF; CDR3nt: TGTGCCAGCAGCATTCGACGAAAGGAGGAATATGGCTACACCTTC
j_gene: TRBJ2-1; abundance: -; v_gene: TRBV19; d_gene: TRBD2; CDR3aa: CASSRKGTSGSLRAYNEQFF; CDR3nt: TGTGCCAGTAGTAGGAAAGGGACTAGCGGGAGTTTAAGGGCATACAATGAGCAGTTCTTC
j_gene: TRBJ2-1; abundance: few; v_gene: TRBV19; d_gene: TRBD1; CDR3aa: CASSIDPGGREQFF; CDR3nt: TGTGCCAGTAGTATAGATCCAGGGGGCCGTGAGCAGTTCTTC
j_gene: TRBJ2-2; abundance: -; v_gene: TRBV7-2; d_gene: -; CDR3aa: CASSPQGSGVGGELFF; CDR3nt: TGTGCCAGCAGCCCACAGGGCAGCGGAGTGGGCGGGGAGCTGTTTTTT
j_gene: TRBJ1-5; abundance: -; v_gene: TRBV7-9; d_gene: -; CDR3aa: CASSRSGQPQHF; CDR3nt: TGTGCCAGCAGCCGGTCGGGGCAGCCCCAGCATTTT
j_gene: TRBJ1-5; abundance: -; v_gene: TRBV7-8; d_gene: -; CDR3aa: CASSLSLGSQPQHF; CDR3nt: TGTGCCAGCAGCTTAAGTTTGGGGAGCCAGCCCCAGCATTTT
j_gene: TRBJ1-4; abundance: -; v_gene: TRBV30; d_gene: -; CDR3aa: CAWTTGEKLFF; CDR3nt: TGTGCCTGGACAACAGGTGAAAAACTGTTTTTT
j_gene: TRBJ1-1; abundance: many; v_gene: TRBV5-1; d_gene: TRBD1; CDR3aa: CASSLTGVNTEAFF; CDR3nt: TGCGCCAGCAGCTTAACAGGGGTGAACACTGAAGCTTTCTTT
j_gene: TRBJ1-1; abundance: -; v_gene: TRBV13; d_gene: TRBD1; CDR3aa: CASSPEDRGNTEAFF; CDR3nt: TGTGCCAGCAGCCCTGAGGACAGGGGGAACACTGAAGCTTTCTTT
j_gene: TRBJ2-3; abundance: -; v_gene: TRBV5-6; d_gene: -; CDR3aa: CASSLTGSTDTQYF; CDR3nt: TGTGCCAGCAGCTTGACAGGGAGCACAGATACGCAGTATTTT
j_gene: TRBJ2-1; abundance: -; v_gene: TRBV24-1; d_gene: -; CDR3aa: CATSDGGQPNNEQFF; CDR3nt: TGTGCCACCAGTGATGGGGGACAACCCAACAATGAGCAGTTCTTC
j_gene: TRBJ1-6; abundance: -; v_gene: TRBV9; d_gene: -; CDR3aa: CASSSTGGNSPLHF; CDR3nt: TGTGCCAGCAGCTCAACAGGCGGCAATTCACCCCTCCACTTT
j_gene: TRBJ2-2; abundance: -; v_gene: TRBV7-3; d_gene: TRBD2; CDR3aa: CASSPVAGEVGELFF; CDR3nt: TGTGCCAGCAGCCCTGTAGCGGGAGAGGTCGGGGAGCTGTTTTTT
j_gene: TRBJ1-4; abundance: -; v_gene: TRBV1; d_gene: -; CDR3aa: CTSSQVGQGEDKLFF; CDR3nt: TGCACCAGCAGCCAAGTTGGGCAGGGTGAGGATAAACTGTTTTTT
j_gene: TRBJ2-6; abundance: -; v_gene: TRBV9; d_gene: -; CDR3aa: CASSVGGSGANVLTF; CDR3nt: TGTGCCAGCAGCGTAGGAGGGTCTGGGGCCAACGTCCTGACTTTC
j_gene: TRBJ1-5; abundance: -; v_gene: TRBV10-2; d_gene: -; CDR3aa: CATSENTPLAQHF; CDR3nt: TGCGCCACCTCGGAGAACACCCCTCTGGCCCAGCATTTT
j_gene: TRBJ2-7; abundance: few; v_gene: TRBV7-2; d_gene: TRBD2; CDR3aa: CASSSTSGGVYEQYF; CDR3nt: TGTGCCAGCAGCAGCACTAGCGGGGGGGTATACGAGCAGTACTTC
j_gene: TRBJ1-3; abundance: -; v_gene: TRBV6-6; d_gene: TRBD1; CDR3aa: CASSYPDRAGNTIYF; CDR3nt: TGTGCCAGCAGTTACCCAGACAGGGCTGGAAACACCATATATTTT
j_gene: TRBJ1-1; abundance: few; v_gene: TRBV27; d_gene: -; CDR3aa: CASSLSPIMNTEAFF; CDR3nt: TGTGCCAGCAGTTTAAGCCCCATTATGAACACTGAAGCTTTCTTT
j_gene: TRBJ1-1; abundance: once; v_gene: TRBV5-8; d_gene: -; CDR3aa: CASSLVVSMNTEAFF; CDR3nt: TGTGCCAGCAGCTTGGTGGTGAGCATGAACACTGAAGCTTTCTTT
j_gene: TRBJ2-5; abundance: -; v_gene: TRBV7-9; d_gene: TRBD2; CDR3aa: CASSPQGLQETQYF; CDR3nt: TGTGCCAGCAGCCCCCAGGGACTACAAGAGACCCAGTACTTC
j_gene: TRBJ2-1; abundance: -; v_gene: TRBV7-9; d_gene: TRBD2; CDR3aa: CASSSTSGGQFF; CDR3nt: TGTGCCAGCAGCTCAACTAGCGGGGGGCAGTTCTTC
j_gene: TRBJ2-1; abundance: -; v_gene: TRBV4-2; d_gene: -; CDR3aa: CASSQDRVGGALYNEQFF; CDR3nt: TGTGCCAGCAGCCAAGATAGGGTAGGGGGAGCCCTCTACAATGAGCAGTTCTTC